Listed here are 27 T cell receptor beta chains from one sample, sequenced in a study of blood T cell repertoires in COVID-19. The assay was immunoSEQ multiplex PCR, and TCRdb's table has in-frame clones only and misses some. The repertoire holds just under 95,000 clones, about 80% seen once, with 15% to 20% in the top ten. Sequenced: peripheral blood. These TCRs come from a human donor in a cohort sampled during active COVID-19.

This clone occurred once. This chain connects TRBV11-3 to TRBJ2-7; 9 bases are a match to TRBD2. The CDR3 has 17 residues. Germline CDR1 is SGHNT and CDR2 is YENEEA. V trimming: 5 bases; J trimming: 5 bases; junction bases outside the gene matches: 16. As DNA, the CDR3 is TGTGCCAGCAGCGGCGGTCTGGGTAGCGGGAGCAACGACGAGCAGTACTTC. This gives the protein CASSGGLGSGSNDEQYF.

The V and J genes are TRBV3-1 (or the pseudogene TRBV3-2) and TRBJ2-7; 9 positions match TRBD1. The CDR3 consists of 14 residues. Germline-derived CDR1 and CDR2 are LGHDT and YNNKEL (reference sequence). The junction had 5 bases not matched to a gene; V was cut back by 1 base and J by 7 bases. CDR3 protein: CASSQGTGAGEQYF. CDR3 DNA: TGTGCCAGCAGCCAAGGGACAGGGGCGGGGGAGCAGTACTTC.

V usage is TRBV28 and J usage is TRBJ2-7; unclear D gene. Trimming stripped 6 bases from V and 6 bases from J, with 12 bases between. The CDR3 extends over 12 amino acids. Germline assignment: CDR1 MDHEN and CDR2 SYDVKM. In nucleotides, the CDR3 is TGTGCCAGCAGCCTCCAGGAATTCGAGCAGTACTTC. It yields the protein CASSLQEFEQYF. Supplemented by reference TRBV28 and TRBJ2-7, the full variable domain reads DVKVTQSSRYLVKRTGEKVFLECVQDMDHENMFWYRQDPGLGLRLIYFSYDVKMKEKGDIPEGYSVSREKKERFSLILESASTNQTSMYLCASSLQEFEQYFGPGTRLTVT.

In its sample, this clone was seen a few times. The V gene is TRBV6-5, the J gene TRBJ1-1; no firm D call. The V gene's germline CDR1 is MNHEY and CDR2 SVGAGI. The CDR3 covers 12 residues. V was trimmed by 6 bases and J by 0 bases, leaving 5 bases between them. The chain's CDR3 is CASSFLNTEAFF. CDR3 bases: TGTGCCAGCAGCTTTCTGAACACTGAAGCTTTCTTT.

This clone was detected once. The chain recombines TRBV15 with TRBJ1-5, with D possibly being TRBD1 (5 bases). The CDR3 sequence is 18 residues long. Trimming took off 0 bases at V and 1 base at J, with 16 bases between the two ends. Germline CDR1 LNHNV, CDR2 YYDKDF (reference sequence). The CDR3 coding sequence is TGTGCCACCAGCAGAGAAAGGCGGCAGGGAGGAAGCAATCAGCCCCAGCATTTT. Translating gives CATSRERRQGGSNQPQHF. Full variable domain (remainder filled in from reference TRBV15 and TRBJ1-5): DAMVIQNPRYQVTQFGKPVTLSCSQTLNHNVMYWYQQKSSQAPKLLFHYYDKDFNNEADTPDNFQSRRPNTSFCFLDIRSPGLGDTAMYLCATSRERRQGGSNQPQHFGDGTRLSIL.

The V call is TRBV4-2, the J call TRBJ2-3, with 8 nucleotides matching TRBD1. The CDR3 is 15 residues long. In germline, CDR1 is LGHNA, CDR2 YNFKEQ. With 4 bases clipped from V and 3 bases from J, the junction kept 6 bases outside the gene matches. CDR3 in amino acids: CASSPTGGLTDTQYF. The CDR3 DNA sequence: TGTGCCAGCAGCCCAACAGGGGGTTTGACAGATACGCAGTATTTT.

CDR3 coding DNA: TGTGCCAGTAGTAAGGAGGGGCAACCGAGCTCCTACGAGCAGTACTTC. This codes for CASSKEGQPSSYEQYF. The V gene is TRBV19, the J gene TRBJ2-7; possibly TRBD2 for D (6 bases). Germline V CDR1 and CDR2: LNHDA, SQIVND (reference sequence). The CDR3 is made up of 16 amino acids. V shed 4 bases and J shed 0 bases, with 16 bases lying between them.

The CDR3 DNA sequence: TGCAGCGTCTTGACAGGGGCCACTGAAGCTTTCTTT. As protein: CSVLTGATEAFF. The V call is TRBV29-1, the J call TRBJ1-1; TRBD1 matches 8 bases. V lost 6 bases, J lost 4 bases, and 4 bases stayed unmatched. In germline, CDR1 is SQVTM, CDR2 ANQGSEA. The CDR3 spans 12 residues.

This rearrangement joins TRBV5-4 to TRBJ1-1; 8 positions match TRBD1. CDR3 length equals 15 residues. The junction had 2 bases not matched to a gene; V was cut back by 0 bases and J by 1 base. Germline V CDR1 and CDR2: SGHNT, YYREEE (reference sequence). The CDR3 nucleotides read TGTGCCAGCAGCTTGGGGCAGGGGGCGAACACTGAAGCTTTCTTT. Its translation: CASSLGQGANTEAFF.

The chain uses TRBV29-1 and TRBJ1-2; the D gene is possibly TRBD1 (5 bases). The length of the CDR3 is 14 residues. V was shortened by 3 bases and J by 1 base, with 12 bases between the two germline ends. The germline V gene has CDR1 SQVTM and CDR2 ANQGSEA. CDR3 DNA: TGCAGCGTTGATGGTGCAGGGCATAACTATGGCTACACCTTC. This codes for CSVDGAGHNYGYTF.

The rearrangement uses TRBV19 and TRBJ2-7; maybe TRBD2 (5 bases). This CDR3 comprises 14 residues. The germline CDR1 and CDR2 sequences are LNHDA and SQIVND (reference sequence). The ends were cut back, 0 bases at V and 2 bases at J, with 8 bases in the middle. CDR3: CASSIEGSPYEQYF. The DNA for the CDR3 is TGTGCCAGTAGTATAGAAGGGAGCCCCTACGAGCAGTACTTC. The complete variable domain, with remaining parts taken from reference TRBV19 and TRBJ2-7, reads DGGITQSPKYLFRKEGQNVTLSCEQNLNHDAMYWYRQDPGQGLRLIYYSQIVNDFQKGDIAEGYSVSREKKESFPLTVTSAQKNPTAFYLCASSIEGSPYEQYFGPGTRLTVT.

The chain couples TRBV19 to TRBJ1-5; 7 nucleotides match TRBD1. V lost 0 bases, J lost 1 base, and 6 bases stayed unmatched. The CDR3 has 17 residues. Germline V gives CDR1 LNHDA, CDR2 SQIVND (reference sequence). CDR3: CASSIDGQAVSNQPQHF. For the CDR3, the DNA is TGTGCCAGTAGTATAGACGGACAGGCTGTAAGCAATCAGCCCCAGCATTTT. Combining the CDR3 with reference TRBV19 and TRBJ1-5 gives the whole variable domain DGGITQSPKYLFRKEGQNVTLSCEQNLNHDAMYWYRQDPGQGLRLIYYSQIVNDFQKGDIAEGYSVSREKKESFPLTVTSAQKNPTAFYLCASSIDGQAVSNQPQHFGDGTRLSIL.

This clone was observed a few times. This CDR3 is CASSLDTGNQPQHF. DNA for the CDR3: TGTGCCAGCAGCTTAGACACAGGGAATCAGCCCCAGCATTTT. The genes are TRBV7-9 and TRBJ1-5; the D gene is possibly TRBD1 (6 bases). V was cut by 1 base and J by 4 bases, with 8 bases left in between. Germline loops: CDR1 SEHNR, CDR2 FQNEAQ (reference sequence). The CDR3 loop spans 14 amino acids.

The chain uses TRBV14 and TRBJ2-6, with a possible D match to TRBD2 (5 bases). Per the germline V gene, CDR1 is SGHDN and CDR2 is FVKESK. The CDR3 extends over 16 amino acids. Trimming pared 3 bases from V and 0 bases from J, leaving 9 bases between. The CDR3 nucleotides are TGTGCCAGCAGCCATTTACGGGGCTCTGGGGCCAACGTCCTGACTTTC. Protein sequence: CASSHLRGSGANVLTF.

This sequence joins TRBV2 and TRBJ2-7; no reliable D call. V was trimmed by 6 bases and J by 3 bases, leaving 12 bases between them. CDR1 and CDR2 from the germline V gene are SNHLY and FYNNEI. The CDR3 length is 13 residues. DNA of the CDR3: TGTGCCAGCAGCGCGGAGAGAGGCTACGAGCAGTACTTC. This sequence encodes CASSAERGYEQYF. The full variable domain, rest sourced from reference TRBV2 and TRBJ2-7, is EPEVTQTPSHQVTQMGQEVILRCVPISNHLYFYWYRQILGQKVEFLVSFYNNEISEKSEIFDDQFSVERPDGSNFTLKIRSTKLEDSAMYFCASSAERGYEQYFGPGTRLTVT.

This clone was found a few times. The chain is built from TRBV5-1 and TRBJ1-1, with a possible D match to TRBD1 (5 bases). The V and J ends lost 6 bases and 4 bases respectively, with 13 bases between them. Per germline, CDR1 SGHRS and CDR2 YFSETQ. CDR3 length: 13 residues. This chain's CDR3 is CASTTSQGTEAFF. The CDR3 nucleotides are TGCGCCAGCACCACTTCCCAGGGCACTGAAGCTTTCTTT.

This chain joins TRBV12-3 or TRBV12-4 and TRBJ1-1; no reliable D call. Deletions cut 1 base from V and 6 bases from J, with 9 bases between. The CDR3 spans 13 residues. CDR3: CASSLGPSPEAFF. The CDR3 DNA sequence: TGTGCCAGCAGTTTAGGTCCCTCCCCTGAAGCTTTCTTT.

V and J are TRBV5-1 and TRBJ1-2, with D possibly being TRBD1 (6 bases). The CDR3 runs to 13 residues. The germline V gene encodes CDR1 SGHRS and CDR2 YFSETQ. V lost 0 bases and J lost 8, with 11 bases in between. CDR3 sequence: CASSLDRVEGYTF. CDR3 bases: TGCGCCAGCAGCTTGGACAGGGTGGAGGGCTACACCTTC.

The chain joins TRBV4-2 to TRBJ2-7; 8 nucleotides agree with TRBD1. Losses at the gene ends were 5 bases for V and 2 bases for J; bases not matched to a gene: 5. The CDR3 totals 14 residues. CDR1 is LGHNA and CDR2 is YNFKEQ in the germline V gene. The CDR3 coding sequence is TGTGCCAGCAGCTCCGGGACAGGTACCTACGAGCAGTACTTC. This encodes CASSSGTGTYEQYF.

The rearrangement joins TRBV4-1 to TRBJ2-7, with 10 bases that match TRBD1. The V segment lost 4 bases and the J segment 6 bases; nucleotides outside the gene matches: 9. CDR3 length: 15 residues. Germline V gene data show CDR1 as MGHRA and CDR2 as YSYEKL. Here the CDR3 reads CASSRTGTGDGEQYF. CDR3 coding DNA: TGCGCCAGCAGCCGAACCGGGACAGGGGACGGCGAGCAGTACTTC.

This rearrangement joins TRBV5-1 to TRBJ2-5; D not resolved. The CDR3 loop spans 14 amino acids. Trimming removed 0 bases at V and 3 bases at J, with 9 bases between. Germline CDR1 is SGHRS and CDR2 is YFSETQ. Here the CDR3 reads CASSLGSLKETQYF. DNA of the CDR3: TGCGCCAGCAGCTTGGGCAGTTTAAAAGAGACCCAGTACTTC.

The rearrangement uses TRBV6-5 and TRBJ2-7; D possibly corresponds to TRBD2 (5 bases). V lost 9 bases and J 2 bases, leaving 14 bases between the germline ends. The CDR3 has 13 residues. CDR1 and CDR2 (germline): MNHEY, SVGAGI. The CDR3 here is CASRRTGTYEQYF. The CDR3 bases are TGTGCCAGTCGCAGGACTGGAACCTACGAGCAGTACTTC.

The CDR3 protein is CASRSKGTGWEEQYF. In nucleotides, the CDR3 is TGTGCCAGCAGATCCAAAGGAACAGGGTGGGAAGAGCAGTACTTC. The chain has TRBV3-1 (or the pseudogene TRBV3-2) and TRBJ2-7; a weak D match, TRBD1 (6 bases). Germline values: CDR1 LGHDT, CDR2 YNNKEL (reference sequence). The CDR3 runs 15 residues. V dropped 6 bases and J dropped 7 bases, with 22 bases sitting between them.

The CDR3 loop reads CASSLRQGAPTGELFF. In DNA form, the CDR3 reads TGTGCCAGCAGCTTAAGGCAGGGGGCGCCCACCGGGGAGCTGTTTTTT. The rearrangement joins TRBV7-2 to TRBJ2-2, with 8 bases that match TRBD1. The CDR3 length is 16 residues. J was trimmed by 4 bases and V by 2 bases; bases with no gene match: 6. The V gene's germline CDR1 is SGHTA and CDR2 FQGNSA.

V is TRBV18 and J is TRBJ1-2, with D possibly being TRBD1 (6 bases). Trimming took off 4 bases at V and 4 bases at J, with 13 bases between the two ends. In germline, CDR1 is KGHSH, CDR2 LQKENI. The CDR3 extends over 14 amino acids. This chain's CDR3 is CASSQGKDSYGYTF. The CDR3 bases are TGTGCCAGCTCACAGGGGAAGGACAGCTATGGCTACACCTTC. The entire variable domain, with the rest obtained from reference TRBV18 and TRBJ1-2, is as follows: NAGVMQNPRHLVRRRGQEARLRCSPMKGHSHVYWYRQLPEEGLKFMVYLQKENIIDESGMPKERFSAEFPKEGPSILRIQQVVRGDSAAYFCASSQGKDSYGYTFGSGTRLTVV.

The chain joins TRBV19 to TRBJ1-5, with D possibly TRBD1 on 6 matching bases. The CDR3 has 12 residues. The germline CDR1 and CDR2 sequences are LNHDA and SQIVND (reference sequence). V was clipped by 4 bases and J by 7 bases, with 8 bases between them. This CDR3 reads CASSRTEQPQHF. The DNA for the CDR3 is TGTGCCAGTAGTAGGACAGAACAGCCCCAGCATTTT.

This chain's CDR3 is CATLGLGSSYEQYF. Written as DNA, the CDR3 is TGTGCCACCTTAGGACTAGGGTCCTCCTACGAGCAGTACTTC. This chain links TRBV15 with TRBJ2-7; TRBD2 matches 7 bases. CDR1 is LNHNV, CDR2 YYDKDF, per germline (reference sequence). The CDR3 is 14 residues long. The V gene end was trimmed by 8 bases and the J gene end by 0 bases; junction bases not matched to a gene: 7.